This TCR beta chain was captured in a study of read filtering for tumor transcriptome and immune sequencing. Overall study: The cohort had over 16 men and over eleven women aged about 45 to 80, mean roughly 65 years.

The length of the CDR3 is 12 residues. CDR1 and CDR2 from the germline V gene are SGHVS and FQNEAQ. The library was built from 400 ng RNA with molecular barcoded adaptors for alpha/delta and beta/gamma chains. In TCRdb, the reads were re-called with MiXCR into one record per CDR3 protein. Here the sample spans 37,000 or so distinct CDR3 sequences, roughly 15% being singletons. Study observations and caveats: The CD138-negative fraction was mixed bone marrow immune cells, not pure T cells. IR-seq and RNA-seq agreed better without single-read clonotypes.

Remarks on this clonotype: The antigen is not known. It differs at one base from a far larger clone, so likely a read error.

At the time of active disease, bone marrow was collected from every patient. This TCR was sampled from a donor older than 35 with multiple myeloma. J is TRBJ1-1 and V is TRBV7-8, with D possibly matching TRBD1 (5 bases). The sequencing sample was made of a population of CD138-negative cells sorted from bone marrow. The CDR3 protein is CASSFRQTVAFF. DNA for the CDR3: TGTGCCAGCAGCTTCAGACAGACTGTAGCTTTCTTT.